This entry lists 29 T cell receptor beta chains sequenced from one sample in a study of T cells in narcolepsy. The table came from immunoSEQ multiplex PCR; TCRdb's copy has only in-frame clones and leaves some out. The sample shows 15,000 to 17,000 clones, approximately 83% of them seen only once. Sequenced input: memory (CD45RA-) CD4+ T cells from blood. These receptor sequences come from a human donor in good health.

J is TRBJ1-4 and V is TRBV6-1; D is perhaps TRBD1 (6 bases). Per germline, CDR1 MNHNS and CDR2 SASEGT. V gave up 8 bases and J gave up 6 bases, with 16 bases separating them. This CDR3 is 14 amino acids long. CDR3 in amino acids: CASWGGRGHEKLFF. DNA of the CDR3: TGTGCCAGCTGGGGAGGCAGGGGCCATGAAAAACTGTTTTTT.

The chain joins TRBV4-3 to TRBJ2-3, with 7 bases matching TRBD2. CDR3 length equals 15 residues. The V gene end was trimmed by 4 bases and the J gene end by 5 bases; junction bases not matched to a gene: 9. Germline V gene lookup returns CDR1 LGHNA and CDR2 YSLEER. Here the CDR3 reads CASSPLAGVGDTQYF. The CDR3 DNA follows: TGCGCCAGCAGCCCCCTGGCGGGAGTCGGAGATACGCAGTATTTT.

The chain couples TRBV6-1 to TRBJ2-7, with 7 bases fitting TRBD1. This CDR3 spans 12 amino acids. The V and J ends lost 6 bases and 5 bases, in that order; junction bases with no gene match: 4. CDR1 is MNHNS and CDR2 is SASEGT in the germline V gene. The CDR3 region has the DNA TGTGCCAGCAGAGGACAGGACCACGAGCAGTACTTC. This codes for CASRGQDHEQYF.

This clone appeared a single time. The chain couples TRBV28 to TRBJ2-5, with 7 bases fitting TRBD2. The CDR3 sequence is 15 residues long. Trimming cost V 4 bases and J 5 bases; bases outside gene matches: 10. Looked up from germline, CDR1 is MDHEN and CDR2 is SYDVKM. The CDR3 is CASSSRDYLTETQYF. The CDR3 DNA is TGTGCCAGCAGTTCCCGGGACTATCTCACGGAGACCCAGTACTTC.

This clone was seen only a few times. The chain recombines TRBV6-5 with TRBJ2-5, with TRBD2 identical over 9 bases. Losses at the gene ends were 0 bases for V and 1 base for J; bases not matched to a gene: 0. Germline V gives CDR1 MNHEY, CDR2 SVGAGI. This CDR3 has 15 residues. DNA of the CDR3: TGTGCCAGCAGTTACTCGGGACTAGCCCAAGAGACCCAGTACTTC. Its protein product is CASSYSGLAQETQYF.

V usage is TRBV6-1 and J usage is TRBJ2-7; TRBD2 is a possible D gene (7 bases). This CDR3 spans 13 amino acids. Germline assignment: CDR1 MNHNS and CDR2 SASEGT. Trimming removed 7 bases from V and 3 bases from J, with 13 bases in between. The CDR3 spells CASTRGAGYEQYF. In DNA, the CDR3 is TGTGCCAGCACCCGGGGGGCGGGCTACGAGCAGTACTTC.

This chain connects TRBV7-2 to TRBJ2-1, with TRBD2 identical over 9 bases. The germline gives CDR1 SGHTA, CDR2 FQGNSA. V lost 1 base to trimming and J lost 7 bases; unmatched junction nucleotides: 8. The CDR3 is 16 residues long. CDR3 nucleotide sequence: TGTGCCAGCAGCTTAGGGGGCGGGAGGGCTCAAAATGAGCAGTTCTTC. Protein: CASSLGGGRAQNEQFF.

This chain uses TRBV19 with TRBJ2-1; 9 bases map to TRBD2. The CDR3 covers 18 residues. Losses at the gene ends were 6 bases for V and 0 bases for J; bases not matched to a gene: 12. Germline V gives CDR1 LNHDA, CDR2 SQIVND (reference sequence). The CDR3 region has the DNA TGTGCCAGTAGCAAACACCCGATGACTAGCGGCTCCTACAATGAGCAGTTCTTC. Its protein product is CASSKHPMTSGSYNEQFF.

The gene calls are TRBV6-1 and TRBJ1-1; no reliable D call. This CDR3 is built from 15 residues. CDR1 is MNHNS, CDR2 SASEGT, per germline. Trimming removed 7 bases at V and 2 bases at J, with 17 bases between. The CDR3 here is CASTIHRGKNTEAFF. DNA for the CDR3: TGTGCCAGCACTATCCACCGGGGTAAAAACACTGAAGCTTTCTTT.

The genes are TRBV5-1 and TRBJ2-3; D gene uncertain. The CDR3 has 13 amino acids. The germline CDR1 and CDR2 sequences are SGHRS and YFSETQ. V was cut by 4 bases and J by 6 bases, with 12 bases left in between. The CDR3 bases are TGCGCCAGCAGCCCCTACGGAACGGATACGCAGTATTTT. Amino acid sequence: CASSPYGTDTQYF.

The rearrangement joins TRBV5-6 to TRBJ2-2; possibly TRBD1 for D (8 bases). From germline, CDR1 is SGHDT and CDR2 YYEEEE. V lost 4 bases to trimming and J lost 4 bases, with 11 bases between them. The CDR3 length is 14 residues. The CDR3 bases are TGTGCCAGCAGCCACAGGGGGGGCACCGGGGAGCTGTTTTTT. This encodes CASSHRGGTGELFF.

The rearrangement uses TRBV25-1 and TRBJ2-3; TRBD2 agrees at 8 bases. The CDR3 runs 16 residues. CDR1 and CDR2 from the germline V gene are MGHDK and SYGVNS. V was clipped by 7 bases and J by 1 base; unmatched bases: 10. The CDR3 region is CASTKSGGPGTDTQYF. The CDR3, as DNA: TGTGCCAGCACCAAAAGCGGGGGACCGGGCACAGATACGCAGTATTTT. Based on the CDR3 plus reference TRBV25-1 and TRBJ2-3, the full variable domain is EADIYQTPRYLVIGTGKKITLECSQTMGHDKMYWYQQDPGMELHLIHYSYGVNSTEKGDLSSESTVSRIRTEHFPLTLESARPSHTSQYLCASTKSGGPGTDTQYFGPGTRLTVL.

This chain links TRBV11-2 with TRBJ1-4, with TRBD1 as a possible D gene (5 bases). Germline V gene sequence: CDR1 SGHAT, CDR2 FQNNGV. With 1 base removed from V and 2 bases from J, the gap between germline ends came to 14 bases. The CDR3 runs to 17 residues. The CDR3 region has the DNA TGTGCCAGCAGCTTAGCACCGCGGGGCGGGACTAATGAAAAACTGTTTTTT. It encodes CASSLAPRGGTNEKLFF.

A note on this clone: This sample includes further DNA sequences coding for the same CDR3. This chain links TRBV5-6 with TRBJ1-2; no clear D. Trimming shortened V by 1 base and J by 5 bases, and 6 bases separated the two germline ends. The CDR3 spans 12 residues. Germline V CDR1 and CDR2: SGHDT, YYEEEE. This chain's CDR3 is CASSLKGYGYTF. CDR3 in DNA: TGTGCCAGCAGCTTGAAAGGTTATGGCTACACCTTC.

The rearrangement links TRBV5-6 to TRBJ2-5; no clear D. Germline V gene data show CDR1 as SGHDT and CDR2 as YYEEEE. The V and J ends lost 0 bases and 5 bases respectively, with 17 bases between them. The CDR3 loop spans 16 amino acids. The CDR3 protein is CASSLGALLGGETQYF. The CDR3 DNA reads as TGTGCCAGCAGCTTGGGGGCCCTCTTGGGTGGGGAGACCCAGTACTTC.

This chain links TRBV5-4 with TRBJ2-3; D is unresolved. Trimming removed 4 bases at V and 4 bases at J, with 16 bases between. CDR1 SGHNT and CDR2 YYREEE come from the germline V gene (reference sequence). The CDR3 has 15 amino acids. The CDR3 DNA sequence: TGTGCCAGCAGCCCCCCTCCGCGTGTTTCAGATACGCAGTATTTT. Protein: CASSPPPRVSDTQYF.

The chain has TRBV6-1 and TRBJ2-7; unclear D gene. Germline CDR1 is MNHNS and CDR2 is SASEGT. The CDR3 sequence is 15 residues long. V was shortened by 7 bases and J by 0 bases, with 16 bases between the two germline ends. CDR3 DNA: TGTGCCAGCACCTTATCTACGTCTAGCTCCTACGAGCAGTACTTC. It specifies CASTLSTSSSYEQYF.

This clone was recorded a few times. This rearrangement joins TRBV2 to TRBJ2-7; D possibly matches TRBD1 or TRBD2 (6 bases each). Trimming removed 11 bases at V and 6 bases at J, with 17 bases between. This CDR3 is built from 12 residues. The germline V gene encodes CDR1 SNHLY and CDR2 FYNNEI. CDR3 region: CAVSGGGGEQYF. DNA for the CDR3: TGTGCCGTGAGCGGAGGGGGAGGCGAGCAGTACTTC.

The rearrangement links TRBV5-1 to TRBJ2-6; D perhaps matches TRBD1 (6 bases). Trimming took 7 bases from V and 0 from J, leaving 11 bases between them. CDR3 length: 15 amino acids. Germline CDR1 SGHRS, CDR2 YFSETQ. CDR3 in amino acids: CASGTSGSGANVLTF. The CDR3 DNA reads TGCGCCAGCGGGACATCCGGCTCTGGGGCCAACGTCCTGACTTTC.

This clone has only one observation. V usage is TRBV5-6 and J usage is TRBJ2-7, with 8 bases lining up with TRBD2. Germline V gene data show CDR1 as SGHDT and CDR2 as YYEEEE. The length of the CDR3 is 14 residues. V lost 4 bases to trimming and J lost 6 bases; unmatched junction nucleotides: 9. Here the CDR3 DNA reads TGTGCCAGCAGCCCGGGGGGGGGCTTGAGCGAGCAGTACTTC. It encodes CASSPGGGLSEQYF. Filled out from reference TRBV5-6 and TRBJ2-7, the complete variable domain reads DAGVTQSPTHLIKTRGQQVTLRCSPKSGHDTVSWYQQALGQGPQFIFQYYEEEERQRGNFPDRFSGHQFPNYSSELNVNALLLGDSALYLCASSPGGGLSEQYFGPGTRLTVT.

The chain couples TRBV7-2 to TRBJ1-5; perhaps TRBD1 as D (6 bases). Germline V gene sequence: CDR1 SGHTA, CDR2 FQGNSA. The CDR3 spans 15 residues. V lost 2 bases and J lost 5, with 13 bases in between. DNA for the CDR3: TGTGCCAGCAGCTTACAGGTCTCAGGGGATCAGCCCCAGCATTTT. This gives the protein CASSLQVSGDQPQHF.

Note on this clone: At one end the junction does not follow the germline gene, possibly because of a read error. The sample holds other DNA sequences that translate to the same CDR3. The J gene is TRBJ2-7, the V gene TRBV5-4, with 7 bases that match TRBD2. The CDR3 runs 13 residues. In germline, CDR1 is SGHNT, CDR2 YYREEE (reference sequence). The DNA of the CDR3 is TGTGCCAGTAGCTTGGTCGCATCGGGGGGGCAGTACTTC. Translation: CASSLVASGGQYF.

The V call is TRBV6-5, the J call TRBJ1-4; D is ambiguous. Trimming shortened V by 6 bases and J by 5 bases, and 13 bases separated the two germline ends. CDR3 length: 14 amino acids. Germline V gene sequence: CDR1 MNHEY, CDR2 SVGAGI. CDR3: CASSETVLNEKLFF. The CDR3 bases are TGTGCCAGCAGCGAGACGGTGTTAAATGAAAAACTGTTTTTT.

This clone was seen more than once but under ten times. The CDR3 reads CASSLGPRLARNEQFF. The DNA for the CDR3 is TGTGCCAGCAGTTTAGGGCCGAGACTAGCGCGCAATGAGCAGTTCTTC. The rearrangement joins TRBV27 to TRBJ2-1; 8 bases agree with TRBD2. The CDR3 totals 16 residues. V was pared by 2 bases and J by 6 bases, with 9 bases of the junction left unmatched. CDR1 and CDR2 from the germline V gene are MNHEY and SMNVEV (reference sequence).

The chain uses TRBV19 and TRBJ1-6, with D possibly matching TRBD1 (6 bases). Trimming took 3 bases from V and 10 from J, leaving 22 bases between them. The CDR3 is 17 residues long. CDR1 is LNHDA and CDR2 is SQIVND in the germline V gene (reference sequence). The DNA for the CDR3 is TGTGCCAGTAGTATGAAAGGAGGGGGGGGGCGCAGCTCACCCCTCCACTTT. This translates into CASSMKGGGGRSSPLHF.

The V gene is TRBV25-1, the J gene TRBJ1-1; D gene uncertain. This CDR3 region has 13 residues. V was shortened by 5 bases and J by 0 bases, with 7 bases between the two germline ends. Germline V lookup: CDR1 MGHDK, CDR2 SYGVNS. This CDR3 reads CASSLHMNTEAFF. Written as DNA, the CDR3 is TGTGCCAGCAGTTTACACATGAACACTGAAGCTTTCTTT. Based on the CDR3 plus reference TRBV25-1 and TRBJ1-1, the full variable domain is EADIYQTPRYLVIGTGKKITLECSQTMGHDKMYWYQQDPGMELHLIHYSYGVNSTEKGDLSSESTVSRIRTEHFPLTLESARPSHTSQYLCASSLHMNTEAFFGQGTRLTVV.

The V gene is TRBV6-1, the J gene TRBJ2-5; TRBD2 matches at 8 bases. TRBJ2-7 explains the end of the DNA better; the J call may be wrong. The CDR3 spans 15 residues. CDR1 MNHNS and CDR2 SASEGT come from the germline V gene. The CDR3 region is CATGPGGGPSYEQYF. The CDR3 bases are TGTGCCACAGGGCCGGGAGGGGGGCCATCCTACGAGCAGTACTTC.

The rearrangement joins TRBV6-5 to TRBJ2-2; D gene ambiguous. The V gene lost 5 bases and the J gene lost 0 bases, with 7 bases spanning the gap. CDR1 and CDR2 (germline): MNHEY, SVGAGI. This CDR3 has 14 residues. CDR3 residues: CASSHSPNTGELFF. Written as DNA, the CDR3 is TGTGCCAGCAGTCATTCCCCGAACACCGGGGAGCTGTTTTTT.

This clone showed up just a few times. The chain is built from TRBV5-1 and TRBJ2-1, with TRBD1 matching over 9 bases. Germline V gene data show CDR1 as SGHRS and CDR2 as YFSETQ. CDR3 length: 14 residues. Trimming removed 4 bases from V and 15 bases from J; junction bases left unmatched: 14. The CDR3 nucleotides read TGCGCCAGCAGCCAGTTTGATCGGACAGGGGCTGGGTTCTTC. Translation: CASSQFDRTGAGFF.